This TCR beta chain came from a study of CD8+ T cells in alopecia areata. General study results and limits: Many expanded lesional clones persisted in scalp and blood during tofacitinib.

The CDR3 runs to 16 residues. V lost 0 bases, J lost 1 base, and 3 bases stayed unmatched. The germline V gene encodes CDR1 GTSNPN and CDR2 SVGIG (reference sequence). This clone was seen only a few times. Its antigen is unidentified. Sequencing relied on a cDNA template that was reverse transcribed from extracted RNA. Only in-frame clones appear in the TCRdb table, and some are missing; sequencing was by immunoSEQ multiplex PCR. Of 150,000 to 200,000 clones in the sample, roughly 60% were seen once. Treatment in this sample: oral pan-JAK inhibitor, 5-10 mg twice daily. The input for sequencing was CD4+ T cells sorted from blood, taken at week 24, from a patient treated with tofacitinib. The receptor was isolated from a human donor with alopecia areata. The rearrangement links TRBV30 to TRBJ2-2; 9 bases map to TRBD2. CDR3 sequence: CAWSVIAGVNTGELFF. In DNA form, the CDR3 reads TGTGCCTGGAGTGTGATAGCGGGGGTGAACACCGGGGAGCTGTTTTTT.